This TCR beta chain was observed in a study of regulatory T cells in long-lasting Graves disease. Study-wide results and limits: Clonotypes that were public and shared totalled around 2,700 in persistent patients versus 850 to 1,000 in new patients.

This clonotype was observed many times. Its target is not known. The time point was: persistent/refractory GD, antithyroid drugs over 5 years with positive TRAb. There was RNA extracted from PBMCs, and the TCR library was made from it. Investigators prepared the TCR beta libraries by applying iRepertoire HTBI primers and Arm-PCR of CDR3 regions. TCRdb called the multiplex PCR reads again in MiXCR, with one record for every CDR3 protein. Seen here are a few hundred thousand distinct CDR3 sequences, 20% to 25% observed once, and the top ten hold roughly 6.9%. This CDR3 has 16 amino acids. With 2 bases removed from V and 0 bases from J, the gap between germline ends came to 14 bases. Germline lookup yields CDR1 SGHVS and CDR2 FNYEAQ.

The sequenced sample was peripheral blood mononuclear cells (PBMCs), obtained when the disease was refractory, from a patient treated with antithyroid drugs. The chain uses TRBV7-6 and TRBJ2-7, with a possible D match to TRBD2 (6 bases). The receptor was derived from a female donor with Graves disease. The CDR3 region has the DNA TGTGCCAGCAGCTTACTCTCAGCTAGCGCCTCCTACGAGCAGTACTTC. Translating gives CASSLLSASASYEQYF.